The 26 T cell receptor beta chains given below trace back to one sample, sequenced in a study of blood T cell repertoires in COVID-19. The assay was immunoSEQ multiplex PCR, and TCRdb's table has in-frame clones only and misses some. The table lists about 95,000 clones, 81% of them singletons. The sample consisted of peripheral blood. Receptor source: a man older than 75 with COVID-19, enrolled during active disease.

In regard to this clone: The junction departs from the called germline gene at one end, perhaps through a read error. The chain carries TRBV12-3 or TRBV12-4 and TRBJ1-1, with D perhaps matching TRBD1 (5 bases). This CDR3 contains 11 residues. The CDR3 DNA reads TGTGCCAGCAGTTTAGTTGGGGGGATGGTCTTT. Protein: CASSLVGGMVF.

This sequence joins TRBV5-6 and TRBJ2-5, with D tentatively TRBD1 (6 bases). The CDR3 is 14 residues long. Trimming removed 6 bases at V and 5 bases at J, with 17 bases between. CDR1 SGHDT and CDR2 YYEEEE come from the germline V gene. CDR3 DNA sequence: TGTGCCAGCACCCGAAGTGGGGGCCAGGAGACCCAGTACTTC. Protein: CASTRSGGQETQYF. The variable domain in full, completed from reference TRBV5-6 and TRBJ2-5, reads DAGVTQSPTHLIKTRGQQVTLRCSPKSGHDTVSWYQQALGQGPQFIFQYYEEEERQRGNFPDRFSGHQFPNYSSELNVNALLLGDSALYLCASTRSGGQETQYFGPGTRLLVL.

This clone was seen only a few times. The chain has TRBV5-5 and TRBJ1-2; perhaps TRBD1 as D (5 bases). The CDR3 consists of 16 residues. Germline V CDR1 and CDR2: SGHKS, YYEKEE (reference sequence). Between the trimmed V and J ends, which lost 0 bases and 4 bases, there was a span of 16 bases. The CDR3 bases are TGTGCCAGCAGCTTGGAAGGGGACTCAAGGATCTATGGCTACACCTTC. Its protein product is CASSLEGDSRIYGYTF.

This clone was counted a few times. The V and J genes are TRBV19 and TRBJ1-2; 7 nucleotides align to TRBD1. CDR3 length: 14 residues. CDR1 and CDR2 (germline): LNHDA, SQIVND (reference sequence). V was clipped by 0 bases and J by 9 bases; unmatched bases: 7. The CDR3 bases are TGTGCCAGTAGTATAGATGGGACAGTAGAGAGCTACACCTTC. It specifies CASSIDGTVESYTF.

The rearrangement uses TRBV12-5 and TRBJ2-2; 8 positions match TRBD2. Germline trimming cut 1 base from V and 0 bases from J; bases unmatched to any gene: 4. Germline CDR1 LGHNT, CDR2 FRNRAP. The CDR3 is 17 residues long. The CDR3 is CASGLELAGPNTGELFF. Here the CDR3 DNA reads TGTGCTAGTGGTTTGGAATTAGCGGGACCGAACACCGGGGAGCTGTTTTTT.

The chain carries TRBV4-2 and TRBJ1-5; D might be TRBD1 (6 bases). This CDR3 spans 17 amino acids. Looked up from germline, CDR1 is LGHNA and CDR2 is YNFKEQ. V was clipped by 0 bases and J by 6 bases, with 18 bases between them. CDR3 sequence (DNA): TGTGCCAGCAGCCAAGATATTACGGGGGGCGCGTTTCAGCCCCAGCATTTT. Encoded protein: CASSQDITGGAFQPQHF.

The V and J genes are TRBV5-5 and TRBJ1-1; 8 bases fit TRBD1. The CDR3 extends over 14 amino acids. The germline gives CDR1 SGHKS, CDR2 YYEKEE (reference sequence). The J segment lost 5 bases and the V segment lost 1 base, leaving 4 bases of the junction unmatched. The CDR3 protein is CASSLSRGRTEAFF. The CDR3 DNA sequence: TGTGCCAGCAGCTTGAGCAGGGGGCGAACTGAAGCTTTCTTT.

V gene TRBV5-1 combines with J gene TRBJ1-2; D remains unclear. In germline, CDR1 is SGHRS, CDR2 YFSETQ. This CDR3 spans 15 amino acids. V was shortened by 4 bases and J by 2 bases, with 15 bases between the two germline ends. CDR3 DNA sequence: TGCGCCAGCAGCCTAGGATATGGTGGGAACTATGGCTACACCTTC. Protein product: CASSLGYGGNYGYTF.

This chain links TRBV6-5 with TRBJ1-2; TRBD1 agrees at 7 bases. CDR3 length: 15 residues. Per the germline V gene, CDR1 is MNHEY and CDR2 is SVGAGI. After removal of 6 bases from V and 4 bases from J, the junction contained 11 bases not matched to a gene. CDR3 sequence (DNA): TGTGCCAGCAGACCACCGGCAGGGGGAATCTATGGCTACACCTTC. Amino acid sequence: CASRPPAGGIYGYTF.

The gene calls are TRBV5-5 and TRBJ1-3; D is perhaps TRBD1 (5 bases). This CDR3 has 15 residues. Trimming cost V 4 bases and J 0 bases, with 11 bases left between them. Germline V gene sequence: CDR1 SGHKS, CDR2 YYEKEE (reference sequence). CDR3 loop: CASSPGLTSGNTIYF. The CDR3, as DNA: TGTGCCAGCAGCCCGGGACTGACCTCTGGAAACACCATATATTTT.

The J gene is TRBJ2-1, the V gene TRBV6-2 or TRBV6-3; 8 nucleotides agree with TRBD1. This CDR3 is built from 15 residues. Germline V gene data show CDR1 as MNHEY and CDR2 as SVGEGT. The V gene end was trimmed by 6 bases and the J gene end by 2 bases; junction bases not matched to a gene: 6. This CDR3 is CASSLDRATYNEQFF. As DNA, the CDR3 is TGTGCCAGCAGCCTGGACAGGGCAACCTACAATGAGCAGTTCTTC.

This chain uses TRBV20-1 with TRBJ2-1; 9 bases map to TRBD1. The CDR3 totals 13 residues. Looked up from germline, CDR1 is DFQATT and CDR2 is SNEGSKA (reference sequence). V dropped 3 bases and J dropped 12; count of bases not matched to a gene: 9. In DNA form, the CDR3 reads TGCAGTGCTAGTAGTACAGGGGGCATTGGGCAGTTCTTC. Translation: CSASSTGGIGQFF.

The genes are TRBV18 and TRBJ2-2; 7 bases line up with TRBD1. From germline, CDR1 is KGHSH and CDR2 LQKENI. The CDR3 loop spans 17 amino acids. V trimming: 3 bases; J trimming: 4 bases; junction bases outside the gene matches: 11. For the CDR3, the DNA is TGTGCCAGCTCACCTATTGGACAGGTCGGGATCACCGGGGAGCTGTTTTTT. It translates to CASSPIGQVGITGELFF.

This chain uses TRBV9 with TRBJ1-6; 9 bases are shared with TRBD1. Germline V gene sequence: CDR1 SGDLS, CDR2 YYNGEE. The CDR3 extends over 16 amino acids. After removal of 3 bases from V and 6 bases from J, the junction contained 7 bases not matched to a gene. CDR3 in amino acids: CASSGPGQGGNSPLHF. The CDR3 nucleotides read TGTGCCAGCAGCGGACCGGGACAGGGAGGTAATTCACCCCTCCACTTT.

This rearrangement joins TRBV19 to TRBJ2-2; TRBD2 agrees at 8 bases. The junction had 6 bases not matched to a gene; V was cut back by 3 bases and J by 6 bases. CDR3 length: 15 amino acids. From germline, CDR1 is LNHDA and CDR2 SQIVND (reference sequence). This CDR3 is CASSIGRGVPGELFF. Written as DNA, the CDR3 is TGTGCCAGTAGTATCGGGAGGGGCGTTCCCGGGGAGCTGTTTTTT. The full variable domain, completed using reference TRBV19 and TRBJ2-2, is DGGITQSPKYLFRKEGQNVTLSCEQNLNHDAMYWYRQDPGQGLRLIYYSQIVNDFQKGDIAEGYSVSREKKESFPLTVTSAQKNPTAFYLCASSIGRGVPGELFFGEGSRLTVL.

The V gene is TRBV12-3 or TRBV12-4, the J gene TRBJ2-1, with 10 positions matching TRBD2. Trimming took 5 bases from V and 12 from J; bases not matched to a gene: 4. The length of the CDR3 is 12 residues. The CDR3 here is CASSHSSGGQFF. As DNA, the CDR3 is TGTGCCAGCAGTCACTCTAGCGGGGGGCAGTTCTTC.

The rearrangement uses TRBV29-1 and TRBJ2-3; 8 bases map to TRBD1. The germline CDR1 and CDR2 sequences are SQVTM and ANQGSEA. Unmatched junction bases numbered 12, after V lost 3 bases and J lost 4 bases. The CDR3 runs 16 residues. CDR3 DNA sequence: TGCAGCGTTGAGGTAGAGGACAGGGAGGTAGCAGATACGCAGTATTTT. This codes for CSVEVEDREVADTQYF.

The chain combines TRBV30 with TRBJ1-5; 7 bases align to TRBD1. The germline CDR1 and CDR2 sequences are GTSNPN and SVGIG (reference sequence). The CDR3 runs 16 residues. The J segment lost 3 bases and the V segment lost 1 base, leaving 9 bases of the junction unmatched. CDR3 DNA sequence: TGTGCCTGGAGTGGGGGGGAGACAGGGAACAATCAGCCCCAGCATTTT. It specifies CAWSGGETGNNQPQHF.

The V gene is TRBV30, the J gene TRBJ1-1, with a weak D call TRBD1 (5 bases). The CDR3 length is 17 residues. Deletions cut 1 base from V and 7 bases from J, with 25 bases between. Per germline, CDR1 GTSNPN and CDR2 SVGIG (reference sequence). CDR3 loop: CAWSGAAGKVKKGEAFF. For the CDR3, the DNA is TGTGCCTGGAGTGGGGCGGCAGGGAAGGTTAAGAAGGGTGAAGCTTTCTTT.

This clone was recorded once. The V call is TRBV7-2, the J call TRBJ2-3; D ambiguous. The CDR3 runs 14 residues. V was shortened by 0 bases and J by 3 bases, with 7 bases between the two germline ends. Per the germline V gene, CDR1 is SGHTA and CDR2 is FQGNSA. This CDR3 is CASSLASQTDTQYF. The CDR3 DNA reads TGTGCCAGCAGCTTAGCATCGCAGACAGATACGCAGTATTTT.

This clone was counted only a few times. The V and J genes are TRBV6-1 and TRBJ1-2; D is unresolved. The germline V gene has CDR1 MNHNS and CDR2 SASEGT. The CDR3 extends over 12 amino acids. Trimming took off 1 base at V and 14 bases at J, with 14 bases between the two ends. CDR3 in amino acids: CASSEGRPRNTF. The CDR3 region has the DNA TGTGCCAGCAGTGAAGGCAGGCCTCGTAATACCTTC.

V and J are TRBV6-5 and TRBJ2-1; D might be TRBD2 (5 bases). The ends were cut back, 6 bases at V and 10 bases at J, with 13 bases in the middle. The CDR3 consists of 12 residues. Germline lookup yields CDR1 MNHEY and CDR2 SVGAGI. Here the CDR3 DNA reads TGTGCCAGCAGCCCCCGGGGTACAGAGCAGTTCTTC. This gives the protein CASSPRGTEQFF.

V gene TRBV5-1 combines with J gene TRBJ2-3; D call uncertain. The germline V gene encodes CDR1 SGHRS and CDR2 YFSETQ. V lost 1 base to trimming and J lost 3 bases, with 12 bases between them. The CDR3 is made up of 15 amino acids. CDR3 amino acids: CASSLNVADTDTQYF. The DNA for the CDR3 is TGCGCCAGCAGCTTGAACGTAGCAGATACAGATACGCAGTATTTT.

The rearrangement joins TRBV5-1 to TRBJ2-2; the match to TRBD2 covers 8 bases. The V gene's germline CDR1 is SGHRS and CDR2 YFSETQ. J was trimmed by 6 bases and V by 3 bases; bases with no gene match: 7. The CDR3 consists of 15 residues. The CDR3 protein is CASSSYSGVSGELFF. The CDR3 DNA reads as TGCGCCAGCAGCTCTTATAGCGGGGTCTCCGGGGAGCTGTTTTTT.

This chain joins TRBV11-3 and TRBJ1-1, with 8 bases aligning to TRBD1. The CDR3 has 14 amino acids. CDR1 is SGHNT and CDR2 is YENEEA in the germline V gene. After removal of 6 bases from V and 3 bases from J, the junction contained 6 bases not matched to a gene. The CDR3 nucleotides are TGTGCCAGCAGTGACAGGGGAAAGGACACTGAAGCTTTCTTT. It translates to CASSDRGKDTEAFF.

This clone appeared a few times. V and J are TRBV28 and TRBJ1-2, with TRBD1 matching over 10 bases. The trim removed 3 bases at V and 6 bases at J, leaving 10 bases unmatched. Germline CDR1 MDHEN, CDR2 SYDVKM. The CDR3 consists of 16 residues. DNA of the CDR3: TGTGCCAGCAGTTTGTGGGGCCGACAGGGGGCGCATGGCTACACCTTC. Its translation is CASSLWGRQGAHGYTF.